This T cell receptor (beta chain) was identified in a study of PD-1 blockade in classical Hodgkin lymphoma. Study-wide findings and caveats: A significant rise in TCR diversity was seen by C4D1 for CD4+ cells but not for CD8+ cells.

Trimming removed 4 bases at V and 2 bases at J, with 15 bases between. Germline CDR1 GTSNPN, CDR2 SVGIG (reference sequence). The CDR3 is made up of 15 amino acids. Each of the patients experienced relapse following autologous stem cell transplantation, and their brentuximab vedotin exposure differed. This clone was recorded a few times. What it binds is unknown. Using immunoSEQ multiplex PCR, the repertoire was profiled, and TCRdb retains in-frame clones only, with some absent. The sample shows about 46,000 clones, 73% of them seen only once. This receptor was identified in a human donor with classical Hodgkin lymphoma. The chain combines TRBV30 with TRBJ1-3; perhaps TRBD1 as D (6 bases). The sequencing used peripheral blood mononuclear cells (PBMCs), collected at baseline. The CDR3 loop is CAWNDGGAPGNTIYF. CDR3 coding DNA: TGTGCCTGGAACGACGGGGGGGCGCCTGGAAACACCATATATTTT.